This entry concerns a single T cell receptor (beta chain). Antigen unknown. 60 Vbeta and 13 Jbeta primers were used in PCR. Here immunoSEQ multiplex PCR was the method, and the copy in TCRdb shows in-frame clones only, minus some. The sample lists some 180,000 clones, roughly a tenth occurring once. The data derive from a study of cytomegalovirus exposure and HLA in healthy donors. Study-level results: Previously analyzed data showed that most TCR beta V segments were productive at a frequency of about 90% or about 30%. Highly shared sequence variants in one cluster were likely a sequencing artifact. A link between a missense DCLRE1C variant and TCR beta V- and J-gene trimming emerged from a later analysis.

This receptor was obtained from a woman aged 25-40 years in good health and CMV-seropositive. Specimen: PBMCs.

The CDR3 region has the DNA TGTGCCAGCTCGAAAGAGGCGTCGCTAAGTGAGCAGTTCTTC. The encoded protein is CASSKEASLSEQFF. The chain employs TRBV18 and TRBJ2-1; D unclear. This CDR3 spans 14 amino acids. Germline-derived CDR1 and CDR2 are KGHSH and LQKENI. The V end was cut by 6 bases, the J end by 9 bases, with 18 bases between.